The following is a T cell receptor beta chain sequence with its context. V dropped 5 bases and J dropped 6; count of bases not matched to a gene: 7. The CDR3 covers 15 residues. In germline, CDR1 is SGHNT, CDR2 YENEEA. This entry belongs to a study of blood T cell repertoires in COVID-19. The data were produced by immunoSEQ multiplex PCR, yet TCRdb's version contains in-frame clones alone and is incomplete. The repertoire holds some 370,000 clones, with around 87% as singletons. The sequenced sample was peripheral blood. V and J are TRBV11-3 and TRBJ1-6, with 7 bases that match TRBD1. The receptor comes from a woman in her twenties or thirties with COVID-19, enrolled during active disease. CDR3 region: CASSPPDRSNSPLHF. DNA of the CDR3: TGTGCCAGCAGCCCGCCGGACAGGTCTAATTCACCCCTCCACTTT. Variable domain in full (rest from reference TRBV11-3 and TRBJ1-6): EAGVVQSPRYKIIEKKQPVAFWCNPISGHNTLYWYLQNLGQGPELLIRYENEEAVDDSQLPKDRFSAERLKGVDSTLKIQPAELGDSAVYLCASSPPDRSNSPLHFGNGTRLTVT.